Presented here are 9 T cell receptor beta chains from one specimen sequenced in a study of Graves' ophthalmopathy and Graves' hyperthyroidism. Amplification of the TCR beta CDR3 regions used RNA transcripts (as template). First-round RT-PCR employed HTBI primers, with a second-round multiplex PCR after it. Using its own MiXCR run on the multiplex PCR reads, TCRdb lists one record per CDR3 protein. Of hundreds of thousands of distinct CDR3 sequences in the sample, roughly 20% are singletons; the top ten hold approximately 7%. Sequences were obtained from peripheral blood. These TCRs come from a woman between 18 and 30 years old with stable Graves' hyperthyroidism. Some clones in this sample may be carry-over from other donors' samples.

This clonotype appeared many times. The CDR3 protein is CASSESTSAGDVLGLMFF. DNA for the CDR3: TGCGCCAGCAGTGAGTCGACTAGTGCTGGGGACGTCTTAGGTTTGATGTTTTTT. The V call is TRBV10-1, the J call TRBJ2-2; D might be TRBD2 (6 bases). The CDR3 is 18 residues long. Germline V CDR1 and CDR2: WNHNN, SYGVQD (reference sequence). V lost 0 bases, J lost 15 bases, and 29 bases lay in between.

This clonotype has a handful of counts. The chain is built from TRBV28 and TRBJ2-4, with D possibly matching TRBD2 (5 bases). V was shortened by 2 bases and J by 6 bases, with 11 bases between the two germline ends. CDR3 length equals 14 residues. The germline CDR1 and CDR2 sequences are MDHEN and SYDVKM. The CDR3 loop reads CASSLRGLGNIQYF. The CDR3 nucleotides are TGTGCCAGCAGTTTAAGAGGGTTGGGAAACATTCAGTACTTC.

A few counts support this clonotype. The V call is TRBV25-1, the J call TRBJ1-6, with TRBD1 as a possible D gene (5 bases). The CDR3 extends over 14 amino acids. Trimming cost V 10 bases and J 6 bases, with 16 bases left between them. CDR1 and CDR2 (germline): MGHDK, SYGVNS. The CDR3 region is CATTPGGTNSPLHF. CDR3 bases: TGTGCCACCACCCCCGGGGGAACTAATTCACCCCTCCACTTT.

In this sample, this clonotype turned up many times. This chain links TRBV5-1 with TRBJ2-7, with D tentatively TRBD1 or TRBD2 (5 bases each). V was trimmed by 0 bases and J by 7 bases, leaving 17 bases between them. The germline CDR1 and CDR2 sequences are SGHRS and YFSETQ. This CDR3 contains 15 residues. The CDR3 spells CASSLGAGTPEEQYF. Written as DNA, the CDR3 is TGCGCCAGCAGCTTGGGGGCAGGGACCCCGGAAGAGCAGTACTTC.

This clonotype was recorded many times. V and J are TRBV7-2 and TRBJ2-5, with D tentatively TRBD1 or TRBD2 (5 bases each). The germline V gene encodes CDR1 SGHTA and CDR2 FQGNSA. V dropped 4 bases and J dropped 5 bases, with 14 bases sitting between them. There are 14 residues in the CDR3. CDR3 sequence (DNA): TGTGCCAGCAGCTACTCGGGACGTTTGGAGACCCAGTACTTC. It encodes CASSYSGRLETQYF. Based on the CDR3 plus reference TRBV7-2 and TRBJ2-5, the full variable domain is GAGVSQSPSNKVTEKGKDVELRCDPISGHTALYWYRQSLGQGLEFLIYFQGNSAPDKSGLPSDRFSAERTGGSVSTLTIQRTQQEDSAVYLCASSYSGRLETQYFGPGTRLLVL.

This clonotype was detected ten times or more. This chain connects TRBV7-3 to TRBJ2-7; a possible D gene is TRBD2 (5 bases). The germline gives CDR1 SGHTA, CDR2 FQGTGA. V was trimmed by 2 bases and J by 3 bases, leaving 14 bases between them. This CDR3 has 15 residues. CDR3 sequence reads: CASSLAPGNGYEQYF. The CDR3 nucleotides are TGTGCCAGCAGCTTAGCCCCCGGGAACGGCTACGAGCAGTACTTC.

The rearrangement joins TRBV29-1 to TRBJ1-1, with D tentatively TRBD1 (6 bases). The germline V gene has CDR1 SQVTM and CDR2 ANQGSEA. CDR3 size: 14 residues. The V end was cut by 4 bases, the J end by 4 bases, with 16 bases between. The CDR3 loop reads CSVASNRVGTEAFF. DNA for the CDR3: TGCAGCGTTGCTAGTAACAGGGTAGGCACTGAAGCTTTCTTT.

The chain links TRBV29-1 to TRBJ1-2, with D perhaps TRBD1 (6 bases). The CDR3 is 15 amino acids. Per germline, CDR1 SQVTM and CDR2 ANQGSEA. The ends were cut back, 6 bases at V and 1 base at J, with 18 bases in the middle. Written as DNA, the CDR3 is TGCAGCGTGACCGGGACACAACATCTTAACTATGGCTACACCTTC. Translation: CSVTGTQHLNYGYTF.

Ten or more counts support this clonotype. This rearrangement joins TRBV29-1 to TRBJ2-5, with D unclear. This CDR3 has 11 amino acids. From germline, CDR1 is SQVTM and CDR2 ANQGSEA. V was clipped by 4 bases and J by 5 bases, with 8 bases between them. DNA for the CDR3: TGCAGCGTTGCCGTTGGGGAGACCCAGTACTTC. Its translation is CSVAVGETQYF.